Listed here are 17 T cell receptor beta chains from one sample, sequenced in a study of beta chain features in type 1 diabetes. General observations from the study: Type 1 diabetes patients had TCRB CDR3s that were shorter (moderately but significantly so) in all four CD4+ subsets.

Since all of the isolated RNA was reverse transcribed, expressed TCRB transcripts were what got sequenced. The data were produced by immunoSEQ multiplex PCR, yet TCRdb's version contains in-frame clones alone and is incomplete. The repertoire includes 250,000 to 300,000 clones, less than 30% of them detected once, and over 0.01% sits in the top ten. Antigen specificity for these receptors is unknown. Source material: naive CD4+ T cells from blood. The receptors were gathered from a woman between 25 and 40 years old with type 1 diabetes.

The V and J genes are TRBV5-1 and TRBJ1-5; D not resolved. The CDR3 loop spans 12 amino acids. Germline-derived CDR1 and CDR2 are SGHRS and YFSETQ. Trimming took off 8 bases at V and 7 bases at J, with 13 bases between the two ends. The CDR3 sequence: CARTVLVQPQHF. The DNA of the CDR3 is TGCGCCAGGACTGTGTTAGTGCAGCCCCAGCATTTT.

This chain connects TRBV27 to TRBJ1-4; D not resolved. The CDR3 spans 14 residues. Germline V gene data show CDR1 as MNHEY and CDR2 as SMNVEV (reference sequence). The ends were cut back, 6 bases at V and 0 bases at J, with 8 bases in the middle. This CDR3 is CASSPGATNEKLFF. The CDR3 nucleotides read TGTGCCAGCAGCCCGGGAGCAACTAATGAAAAACTGTTTTTT.

The chain links TRBV7-3 to TRBJ2-5; 11 bases agree with TRBD1. The germline CDR1 and CDR2 sequences are SGHTA and FQGTGA. The V and J ends lost 5 bases and 8 bases, in that order; junction bases with no gene match: 10. The CDR3 has 15 residues. The CDR3 nucleotides read TGTGCCAGCAGCCTCGTTGGGACAGGGGGAGATACCCAGTACTTC. Its protein is CASSLVGTGGDTQYF.

This clone was picked up a small number of times. The genes are TRBV5-1 and TRBJ2-5; 7 bases are a match to TRBD1. This CDR3 has 15 residues. Germline loops: CDR1 SGHRS, CDR2 YFSETQ. The V gene end was trimmed by 0 bases and the J gene end by 5 bases; junction bases not matched to a gene: 7. The CDR3 DNA reads TGCGCCAGCAGCTTGGTGGACAGGTCCTATGAGACCCAGTACTTC. Protein product: CASSLVDRSYETQYF.

This clone was observed a few times. The V and J genes are TRBV28 and TRBJ2-7; 7 bases are shared with TRBD2. This CDR3 has 14 amino acids. Germline V lookup: CDR1 MDHEN, CDR2 SYDVKM. Germline trimming cut 2 bases from V and 2 bases from J; bases unmatched to any gene: 3. The CDR3 coding sequence is TGTGCCAGCAGTTTAACTAGCGAGACCTACGAGCAGTACTTC. Its protein product is CASSLTSETYEQYF.

This clone was counted only a few times. V gene TRBV4-1 combines with J gene TRBJ2-1; 9 nucleotides match TRBD1. Trimming at V came to 4 bases and at J to 8 bases, leaving 9 bases not matched to a gene. Germline-derived CDR1 and CDR2 are MGHRA and YSYEKL. This CDR3 is built from 15 residues. In nucleotides, the CDR3 is TGCGCCAGCAGCCGGGGACAGGGCCCATTGTATGAGCAGTTCTTC. It encodes CASSRGQGPLYEQFF.

This clone appeared a single time. V usage is TRBV6-5 and J usage is TRBJ1-1; weak D call: TRBD1 (6 bases). With 2 bases removed from V and 3 bases from J, the gap between germline ends came to 7 bases. Germline V gene lookup returns CDR1 MNHEY and CDR2 SVGAGI. The CDR3 covers 13 residues. This CDR3 reads CASSYQGYTEAFF. The DNA for the CDR3 is TGTGCCAGCAGTTACCAGGGGTACACTGAAGCTTTCTTT.

There are a few counts of this clone. The rearrangement links TRBV6-1 to TRBJ1-1, with unresolved D. Germline V CDR1 and CDR2: MNHNS, SASEGT. Trimming cost V 0 bases and J 4 bases, with 6 bases left between them. This CDR3 comprises 13 residues. The CDR3 region is CASSEAQITEAFF. CDR3 in DNA: TGTGCCAGCAGTGAAGCTCAGATCACTGAAGCTTTCTTT.

This clone has only a few counts. The V gene is TRBV7-9, the J gene TRBJ1-4; D is unclear. Germline CDR1 is SEHNR and CDR2 is FQNEAQ (reference sequence). The CDR3 covers 15 residues. Trimming stripped 1 base from V and 8 bases from J, with 14 bases between. The CDR3 sequence is CASSLGRSGGEKLFF. In nucleotides, the CDR3 is TGTGCCAGCAGCTTAGGACGATCGGGCGGGGAAAAACTGTTTTTT.

This clone has only a few counts. The chain couples TRBV30 to TRBJ1-1; tentative D call: TRBD1 (5 bases). The CDR3 has 14 residues. Trimming cost V 4 bases and J 0 bases, with 12 bases left between them. Germline V lookup: CDR1 GTSNPN, CDR2 SVGIG (reference sequence). The CDR3 spells CAWTSARVNTEAFF. DNA for the CDR3: TGTGCCTGGACCTCGGCCAGGGTGAACACTGAAGCTTTCTTT.

Turning to this clone: The sample holds other DNA sequences that translate to the same CDR3. This sequence joins TRBV20-1 and TRBJ2-5; D is unresolved. This CDR3 comprises 11 residues. The ends were cut back, 2 bases at V and 5 bases at J, with 6 bases in the middle. Germline V CDR1 and CDR2: DFQATT, SNEGSKA (reference sequence). As DNA, the CDR3 is TGCAGTGCTAGACTCGCGGAGACCCAGTACTTC. It encodes CSARLAETQYF.

The genes are TRBV7-8 and TRBJ2-7; 7 bases fit TRBD1. V was clipped by 0 bases and J by 5 bases; unmatched bases: 7. The V gene's germline CDR1 is SGHVS and CDR2 FQNEAQ. The CDR3 runs 15 residues. The CDR3 loop is CASSLAGQFRHEQYF. The CDR3, as DNA: TGTGCCAGCAGCTTAGCGGGACAGTTTCGCCACGAGCAGTACTTC.

The gene calls are TRBV25-1 and TRBJ2-3; D may be TRBD1 (5 bases). The CDR3 totals 14 residues. CDR1 and CDR2 from the germline V gene are MGHDK and SYGVNS. Trimming cost V 3 bases and J 1 base, with 8 bases left between them. CDR3 bases: TGTGCCAGCAGTGACCAGGGCGGCACAGATACGCAGTATTTT. Amino acids: CASSDQGGTDTQYF.

This rearrangement joins TRBV18 to TRBJ1-5, with TRBD1 matching 9 bases. This CDR3 region has 18 residues. Germline V gene data show CDR1 as KGHSH and CDR2 as LQKENI. The junction had 13 bases not matched to a gene; V was cut back by 4 bases and J by 3 bases. The CDR3 DNA reads TGTGCCAGCTCACTTAACCGTCCCGGGACAGGGAACAATCAGCCCCAGCATTTT. Encoded protein: CASSLNRPGTGNNQPQHF.

This chain joins TRBV30 and TRBJ1-6; 7 bases are shared with TRBD1. V shed 4 bases and J 16 bases; nucleotides not matched to a gene: 13. The length of the CDR3 is 13 residues. The germline V gene has CDR1 GTSNPN and CDR2 SVGIG (reference sequence). Here the CDR3 reads CAWTGTAGISLHF. The CDR3 DNA sequence: TGTGCCTGGACTGGGACAGCCGGAATTTCTCTCCACTTT. The full variable domain, with the rest looked up from reference TRBV30 and TRBJ1-6, is SQTIHQWPATLVQPVGSPLSLECTVEGTSNPNLYWYRQAAGRGLQLLFYSVGIGQISSEVPQNLSASRPQDRQFILSSKKLLLSDSGFYLCAWTGTAGISLHFGNGTRLTVT.

This clone was found a few times. The rearrangement links TRBV7-9 to TRBJ1-1, with D unclear. The V and J ends lost 5 bases and 1 base respectively, with 8 bases between them. The germline CDR1 and CDR2 sequences are SEHNR and FQNEAQ (reference sequence). The CDR3 is 13 amino acids. The CDR3 sequence is CASSANRNTEAFF. Here the CDR3 DNA reads TGTGCCAGCAGCGCTAACAGGAACACTGAAGCTTTCTTT.

This clone was observed a few times. This same CDR3 is encoded by further DNA sequences in the sample. CDR3 in amino acids: CASSLDRAYGYTF. CDR3 DNA: TGCGCCAGCAGCTTGGACAGGGCCTATGGCTACACCTTC. The chain recombines TRBV5-1 with TRBJ1-2; D possibly corresponds to TRBD1 (6 bases). Germline loops: CDR1 SGHRS, CDR2 YFSETQ. The CDR3 is 13 residues long. V was cut by 0 bases and J by 4 bases, with 7 bases left in between. The complete variable domain, with remaining parts taken from reference TRBV5-1 and TRBJ1-2, reads KAGVTQTPRYLIKTRGQQVTLSCSPISGHRSVSWYQQTPGQGLQFLFEYFSETQRNKGNFPGRFSGRQFSNSRSEMNVSTLELGDSALYLCASSLDRAYGYTFGSGTRLTVV.